This TCR beta chain was identified in a study of T cell repertoires in aging, cancer and after chemotherapy. Notes on the study in general: Median generation probability rose over the chemotherapy interval in each cancer cohort, suggesting rebound thymic output.

Multiplex touch-down PCR with TRB-A/B primers amplified rearranged V-D-J TRB sequences. TCRdb redid the calling of the multiplex PCR reads with MiXCR, one entry per CDR3 protein. Among some 10,000 distinct CDR3 sequences listed, approximately 40% were seen once. The V segment lost 8 bases and the J segment 4 bases; nucleotides outside the gene matches: 12. The CDR3 has 15 residues. In germline, CDR1 is SQVTM, CDR2 ANQGSEA. TCR beta rearrangements were amplified from peripheral blood genomic DNA. This clonotype ranks as medium-sized. Its antigen is unidentified. Material: blood. This clonotype was obtained from a human donor in good health. The rearrangement uses TRBV29-1 and TRBJ2-3, with 10 bases lining up with TRBD1. The DNA of the CDR3 is TGCAGCACTTCTTCCGGGACAGGGGAATCAGATACGCAGTATTTT. This encodes CSTSSGTGESDTQYF.